Below are 19 T cell receptor beta chains sequenced from a single sample in a study of blood T cell repertoires in COVID-19. Libraries were prepared by immunoSEQ multiplex PCR; TCRdb keeps only in-frame clonotypes and omits some of them. The sample includes hundreds of thousands of clones, around nine tenths of them seen just once. Source material: PBMCs or T cells enriched from blood (not recorded which). The receptors shown here come from a woman aged 25-40 years who had recovered from COVID-19.

J is TRBJ2-1 and V is TRBV7-9, with 8 bases matching TRBD1. The ends lost 5 bases at V and 8 bases at J; junction bases unmatched: 8. CDR1 and CDR2 from the germline V gene are SEHNR and FQNEAQ (reference sequence). This CDR3 has 14 residues. DNA for the CDR3: TGTGCCAGCAGCCCTTGGACAGGGTGGGATGAGCAGTTCTTC. The encoded protein is CASSPWTGWDEQFF.

The chain combines TRBV19 with TRBJ2-2; maybe TRBD1 (5 bases). In germline, CDR1 is LNHDA, CDR2 SQIVND (reference sequence). The V and J ends lost 0 bases and 2 bases respectively, with 19 bases between them. The CDR3 is 19 residues long. Written as DNA, the CDR3 is TGTGCCAGTAGTATAGAGCCAACGGACATATACTTCAACACCGGGGAGCTGTTTTTT. It translates to CASSIEPTDIYFNTGELFF.

The rearrangement links TRBV2 to TRBJ2-1; 9 bases line up with TRBD2. The CDR3 consists of 18 residues. Germline CDR1 is SNHLY and CDR2 is FYNNEI. Losses at the gene ends were 4 bases for V and 0 bases for J; bases not matched to a gene: 10. The CDR3, as DNA: TGTGCCAGCAGTGTTTCTAGCGGGATCGAGGGCTCCTACAATGAGCAGTTCTTC. It translates to CASSVSSGIEGSYNEQFF.

The J gene is TRBJ2-2, the V gene TRBV11-1, with D perhaps matching TRBD1 (5 bases). This CDR3 is 16 amino acids long. Deletions cut 2 bases from V and 0 bases from J, with 10 bases between. CDR1 and CDR2 from the germline V gene are SGHAT and FQDESV (reference sequence). This CDR3 is CASSLMQGSNTGELFF. The CDR3 nucleotides are TGTGCCAGCAGCTTAATGCAGGGTTCGAACACCGGGGAGCTGTTTTTT.

The chain uses TRBV2 and TRBJ2-3; 8 positions agree with TRBD2. Germline V gene data show CDR1 as SNHLY and CDR2 as FYNNEI. After removal of 6 bases from V and 3 bases from J, the junction contained 11 bases not matched to a gene. This CDR3 spans 16 amino acids. The CDR3 DNA reads TGTGCCAGCAGGCAGAGAGCGGGAGAGCTTACAGATACGCAGTATTTT. Protein product: CASRQRAGELTDTQYF.

V usage is TRBV4-2 and J usage is TRBJ2-3, with 14 bases lining up with TRBD2. V trimming: 0 bases; J trimming: 5 bases; junction bases outside the gene matches: 7. This CDR3 has 18 residues. Germline assignment: CDR1 LGHNA and CDR2 YNFKEQ. Here the CDR3 DNA reads TGTGCCAGCAGCCAAGAGGGGGGACTAGCGGGAGCGGGAGATACGCAGTATTTT. It codes for CASSQEGGLAGAGDTQYF.

The rearrangement links TRBV6-2 or TRBV6-3 to TRBJ2-7; 8 bases match TRBD2. CDR1 and CDR2 (germline): MNHEY, SVGEGT. V trimming: 0 bases; J trimming: 6 bases; junction bases outside the gene matches: 10. CDR3 size: 16 residues. The CDR3 region has the DNA TGTGCCAGCAGTTACTCCTCGGGAGGGCCCTTAGGCGAGCAGTACTTC. This translates into CASSYSSGGPLGEQYF.

The chain uses TRBV6-2 or TRBV6-3 and TRBJ1-1, with TRBD1 matching 7 bases. V lost 1 base, J lost 5 bases, and 4 bases stayed unmatched. CDR1 MNHEY and CDR2 SVGEGT come from the germline V gene. This CDR3 contains 14 residues. CDR3 region: CASSYWDSNTEAFF. The CDR3 coding sequence is TGTGCCAGCAGTTACTGGGACAGTAATACTGAAGCTTTCTTT.

The rearrangement uses TRBV19 and TRBJ2-2; 10 nucleotides line up with TRBD2. The trim removed 3 bases at V and 4 bases at J, leaving 8 bases unmatched. There are 17 residues in the CDR3. Germline V gives CDR1 LNHDA, CDR2 SQIVND (reference sequence). The CDR3 DNA follows: TGTGCCAGTAGTATCCTGACTAGCGGGTCTGGCACCGGGGAGCTGTTTTTT. Amino acid sequence: CASSILTSGSGTGELFF.

The V gene is TRBV30, the J gene TRBJ1-1; a possible D gene is TRBD1 (6 bases). Looked up from germline, CDR1 is GTSNPN and CDR2 is SVGIG (reference sequence). The CDR3 is 14 residues long. V was trimmed by 0 bases and J by 1 base, leaving 9 bases between them. The CDR3 DNA follows: TGTGCCTGGAGTGTACGAGGGGGGAACACTGAAGCTTTCTTT. Its protein is CAWSVRGGNTEAFF.

The chain uses TRBV6-1 and TRBJ1-3, with D perhaps TRBD1 (5 bases). V shed 2 bases and J shed 7 bases, with 15 bases lying between them. CDR3 length: 15 residues. The germline V gene encodes CDR1 MNHNS and CDR2 SASEGT. The CDR3 loop reads CASSEWGSVWNTIYF. The CDR3 coding sequence is TGTGCCAGCAGTGAATGGGGCAGCGTTTGGAACACCATATATTTT.

The CDR3 DNA reads as TGTGCCAGCAGTACCGGGACTAACTACAATGAGCAGTTCTTC. This codes for CASSTGTNYNEQFF. The chain uses TRBV28 and TRBJ2-1; 7 nucleotides align to TRBD2. CDR1 and CDR2 (germline): MDHEN, SYDVKM. This CDR3 has 14 amino acids. With V trimmed by 5 bases and J by 3 bases, 4 bases remained unmatched.

The chain has TRBV19 and TRBJ2-1, with 12 bases matching TRBD2. This CDR3 has 20 amino acids. J was trimmed by 0 bases and V by 0 bases; bases with no gene match: 9. CDR1 and CDR2 (germline): LNHDA, SQIVND (reference sequence). This chain's CDR3 is CASSIDPTSGSTISYNEQFF. CDR3 coding DNA: TGTGCCAGTAGTATAGACCCGACTAGCGGGAGTACTATCTCCTACAATGAGCAGTTCTTC.

The chain couples TRBV23-1 to TRBJ2-1; 14 nucleotides match TRBD2. TRBV23-1 carries the ORF label, with uncertain function. There are 16 residues in the CDR3. The V gene end was trimmed by 8 bases and the J gene end by 7 bases; junction bases not matched to a gene: 10. The CDR3 sequence: CASVTQGLAGVNEQFF. Written as DNA, the CDR3 is TGCGCCAGCGTCACTCAGGGACTAGCGGGAGTTAATGAGCAGTTCTTC.

The J gene is TRBJ2-7, the V gene TRBV27; D might be TRBD1 (5 bases). Per germline, CDR1 MNHEY and CDR2 SMNVEV (reference sequence). Trimming left V 5 bases short and J 3 bases short, with 11 bases between. This CDR3 region has 13 residues. The CDR3 is CASSDSFLYEQYF. In nucleotides, the CDR3 is TGTGCCAGCAGTGACAGTTTTCTCTACGAGCAGTACTTC.

This clone has only one observation. The chain uses TRBV28 and TRBJ1-2; no definite D call. The CDR3 covers 11 residues. Germline values: CDR1 MDHEN, CDR2 SYDVKM. V was pared by 3 bases and J by 9 bases, with 8 bases between. The CDR3 DNA reads as TGTGCCAGCAGTTTTACTTATCGCTACACCTTC. Translation gives CASSFTYRYTF.

The J gene is TRBJ1-1, the V gene TRBV28, with 9 nucleotides matching TRBD1. The CDR3 contains 14 residues. CDR1 and CDR2 (germline): MDHEN, SYDVKM. The junction had 6 bases not matched to a gene; V was cut back by 7 bases and J by 3 bases. The DNA for the CDR3 is TGTGCCAGCATCACACAGGGGGCCCACACTGAAGCTTTCTTT. It yields the protein CASITQGAHTEAFF.

At least ten counts were recorded for this clone. The chain has TRBV9 and TRBJ2-7; TRBD2 is a possible D gene (6 bases). From germline, CDR1 is SGDLS and CDR2 YYNGEE. The CDR3 consists of 17 residues. Trimming shortened V by 2 bases and J by 9 bases, and 27 bases separated the two germline ends. This CDR3 reads CASSVSPPGSPGDVQYF. The CDR3 DNA reads TGTGCCAGCAGCGTCTCCCCCCCTGGCAGCCCGGGGGATGTGCAGTACTTC.

This rearrangement joins TRBV3-1 (or the pseudogene TRBV3-2) to TRBJ2-2; the match to TRBD2 covers 10 bases. Trimming cost V 4 bases and J 4 bases; bases outside gene matches: 6. The CDR3 has 16 amino acids. Germline V CDR1 and CDR2: LGHDT, YNNKEL (reference sequence). CDR3 sequence: CASSPSSGSVTGELFF. DNA for the CDR3: TGTGCCAGCAGCCCCTCTAGCGGGAGCGTCACCGGGGAGCTGTTTTTT.